The following is a T cell receptor (beta chain) sequence with its context. The data derive from a study of blood T cell repertoires in COVID-19. Study summary: The study drew acute and convalescent COVID-19 samples from the United States, Italy and Spain. PBMCs, B-cell-depleted T cells, or T cells provided the cDNA or gDNA that made up the material.

Germline V lookup: CDR1 SGHRS, CDR2 YFSETQ. The V and J ends lost 2 bases and 9 bases respectively, with 24 bases between them. The CDR3 runs to 17 residues. As handled by the study authors: By means of reference gene primer amplification, nucleated cell counts were estimated. Data came from immunoSEQ multiplex PCR; TCRdb stores just in-frame clones and leaves some out. D and trimming come from the DNA, and the V and J calls and clone size come from that table. The sample contains more than 100,000 clones, around 64% of which appear only once. The material sequenced was peripheral blood. This rearrangement joins TRBV5-1 to TRBJ2-1; possible D gene TRBD2, 7 bases. The source of this sequence is a human donor with acute or convalescent COVID-19. The donor label of this sample is uncertain. CDR3 bases: TGCGCCAGCAGCTTAGGACAGTTAGGGCGGGAGAATGTTGAGCAGTTCTTC. Translated, it gives CASSLGQLGRENVEQFF.